The present entry profiles one TCR beta chain with its context. Its antigen specificity is not known. Base qualities are not provided; no much larger clone lies one nucleotide away. The CDR3 contains 12 residues, cysteine and phenylalanine counted. Just CDR3 DNA is preserved here, 36 bases in frame from base 1. The germline V gene provides CDR1 SNHLY and CDR2 FYNNEI. V loses 7 bases at its end and J loses 15 bases; junction bases beyond the gene matches: 9. The cohort was made up of about 610 healthy bone marrow donors. At the time of sampling, all cohort members were nominally healthy, though unrecorded immune exposures were likely present. The donor was CMV seropositive and was included in the group of 250 to 300 seropositive cohort members. Each donor provided a peripheral blood sample, and peripheral blood mononuclear cells were used for TCR beta sequencing. The Qiagen DNeasy Blood Extraction Kit was used to extract genomic DNA from the blood cell samples.

Library preparation was by the immunoSEQ multiplex PCR assay. For the multiplex PCR, a mixture combining 60 forward primers for TCR Vbeta segments and 13 reverse primers for TCR Jbeta segments was used. The CDR3 region of rearranged TCR beta genes was amplified from genomic DNA with a multiplex PCR assay. Amplified TCR beta libraries were sequenced as 87-base-pair reads on the Illumina HiSeq System. On the study's bioinformatics: A later analysis counted about 82 million unique TCR beta chains across the 690 or so repertoires, and around 9.9 million of these chains were shared by at least two donors. Raw reads were error-corrected and collapsed into unique sequences by a nearest-neighbor algorithm in which closely related sequences were merged to remove PCR and sequencing errors. V, D and J gene segments were assigned by aligning CDR3 sequences to IMGT reference sequences. For a sequence to be retained, a match of at least six nucleotides was required to both a V gene segment and a J gene segment. A rearrangement counted as productive if the CDR3 had no stop codons and remained in frame with V and J, and every other rearrangement counted as non-productive. CDR3 was defined by IMGT convention, running from the second conserved V-encoded cysteine to the conserved J-encoded phenylalanine. In an earlier analysis of around 540 of the donors, sequences lacking an unambiguous match to a single V gene segment were excluded. In an earlier analysis of several hundred of the donors, a V segment was called functional when productive rearrangements were above 56.7%, and segregating when the standard deviation between donors exceeded 5%. A statistical classification framework was built for diagnosing cytomegalovirus status from the catalog of TCR beta chain sequences. In a later analysis, V and J genes were assigned by comparing TCR nucleotide sequences against IMGT/GENE-DB human TR gene sequences. The TCRdist pipeline was used in a later analysis to assign CDR3 sequences and most-parsimonious VDJ recombination scenarios. In a later analysis, every TCR beta chain was defined by the combination of its CDR3 amino acid sequence and its V-gene family, and reads without a unique V-gene family were dropped. In a later analysis, fewer than 650 highly shared, low-generation-probability nucleotide sequences were removed to address suspected cross-contamination and a sequencing artifact. In a later analysis, a clonal expansion index was calculated for each public chain from normalized within-repertoire ranks of inferred template counts. A later analysis computed generation probabilities with a VDJ recombination model fitted to out-of-frame rearrangements, and checked the results against IGoR. In a later analysis, TCR-TCR, TCR-HLA and TCR-CMV co-occurrence was scored with hypergeometric tests, and a repertoire-size bias correction was applied to TCR pairs. A later analysis estimated false discovery rates by permuting HLA or CMV assignments 20 times. In a later analysis, co-occurring TCRs were grouped using DBSCAN, and TCRdist sequence similarity was added for clustering within HLA-allele-positive subsets. For co-occurrence clustering, repertoires with fewer than 30,000 or more than 120,000 public chains were excluded, along with a handful of repertoires with anomalous nucleotide sharing. Imported from immuneACCESS, the table was reduced by TCRdb to in-frame sequences with V and J called. These copies leave out some clones; in studies compared against another copy, an unresolved V gene accounts for under half, and the cause of the remainder is not known. V and J calls and clone size are copied from that table; D and trimming were computed from the DNA. The sample table contains about 140,000 clones; only one count was recorded for 70% to 85% of them. Roughly 8.8% of the sample belongs to the ten largest clones.

The data were obtained in a study of cytomegalovirus exposure and HLA in healthy donors (dated by TCRdb to 2017 to 2019). With respect to the entire study: In an earlier analysis of 450 to 750 of the donors, under 300 Gb of sequence data and 95 million to 130 million unique TCR beta sequences from 150 million to 200 million T cells were reported. Among almost 400 genotyped donors of the cohort, an average of roughly 240,000 unique TCR beta nucleotide sequences were sequenced per donor, roughly 20% of them non-productive. Class I and class II HLA loci were covered by the typing at four-digit resolution. The aim of the study was to test whether cataloging public T cell receptors could identify signatures of past pathogen exposure. An earlier analysis of nearly 600 of the donors applied high-throughput TCR beta sequencing to assess whether each TCR beta V gene segment acted as functional or pseudogenic. Donor age, sex, ethnicity and CMV serostatus were compiled together with the repertoire data. All discovery cohort repertoires had been generated on a single sequencing platform. A handful of DR-DQ haplotypes were handled as single units for association and clustering because linkage in the cohort was strong. Using immunosequencing, the study profiled T cell repertoires from 666 subjects and related those repertoires to cytomegalovirus serostatus. Of the approximately 400 genotyped donors, roughly 80% were placed in the genetic ancestry cluster associated with self-reported Caucasian donors. Approximately 300 gigabases of sequencing data and about 92 million unique TCR sequences made up an early release that covered 500 to 650 HLA-typed donors. Besides the first cohort of around 700 subjects, a separate validation cohort made up of around 120 different subjects was used. To predict cytomegalovirus infection status, the study brought together high-throughput TCR immunosequencing, statistical association of individual TCRs with disease status, and machine learning. A later analysis re-analyzed previously published TCR beta repertoires from several hundred donors and added high-resolution HLA genotyping to study TCR occurrence patterns. In the later analysis, no new phenotypic data were used to find candidate immune exposures; instead, reliance was placed on TCR beta sequences and their occurrence across donors. A later genetic analysis used genome-wide SNP genotypes for 398 of the 666 donors, treating that subset as a discovery cohort. Typing coverage differed by locus: A, B, C, DRB1 and DQB1 were typed in roughly 629-630 donors, DQA1 in 500 to 550, DPA1 in some 610, and DPB1 in approximately 450. General findings and caveats noted by the study authors: The presence/absence analyses assumed that sequencing depth was roughly uniform across donors, and that assumption may not be true. According to a later analysis, most CMV-associated TCR beta chains appeared to be HLA-restricted, and the HLA associations seemed to be driven largely by CMV exposure. A total of 150 to 200 TCR beta chains were listed by the study as associated with cytomegalovirus. A further reported finding was that TCR beta sequences accurately predicted the HLA-A and HLA-B alleles for most subjects in the first cohort. For the cohort, immune exposure information was limited to CMV serostatus. Assigning TCR associations to individual alleles was difficult when HLA alleles, especially DR and DQ, strongly co-occurred. Some IMGT-functional V segments, including TRBV6-2 and TRBV6-3, could not be told apart with the 87-base-pair reads, so those segments were excluded. An earlier analysis of 587 of the donors showed that most TCR beta V segments appeared in productive rearrangements either about 87% or about 30% of the time, which broadly matched IMGT annotations. Only TCR beta chains were sequenced in this cohort, and the absence of alpha or paired-chain data limited detectable features. In a later analysis, several top co-occurrence clusters were reported to appear linked to parvovirus B19, influenza, CMV and Epstein-Barr virus. A cluster of highly shared sequence variants was judged likely to represent a technical artifact of the sequencing pipeline. The classifier was reported to diagnose cytomegalovirus status with high specificity and sensitivity in both the original and validation cohorts. While some public TCRs were present in many individuals, most TCR sequences turned up only very rarely across donors. Specific HLA alleles were associated with over 15,000 TCR beta sequences at a false discovery rate of 0.05 in a later analysis. According to the authors, the approach could potentially be generalized to other disease states and immunological phenotypes. According to a later genetic analysis, donors in an Asian-associated ancestry cluster had fewer N-insertions in productive TCRs than the roughly 700-donor mean. Compared with equally common non-associated chains, HLA-associated TCR beta chains in a later analysis were more clonally expanded and had lower generation probabilities. Over 15 rarely observed V segments, including chromosome 9 orphons, were excluded from the earlier analysis of just under 600 of the donors because counts were too low. V-gene and J-gene trimming of TCR beta chains was associated with a missense DCLRE1C variant in a later genetic analysis, and the association was replicated in an independent cohort. In vitro tests confirmed that a few of the cytomegalovirus-associated TCR beta chains recognize cytomegalovirus antigens. According to a later analysis, TCR association rates differed among HLA loci, with DRB1 alleles showing the most associated TCRs and HLA-C alleles showing the fewest. Linkage disequilibrium might explain the correlated functional status among segregating V segments, but an unknown experimental factor could not be ruled out. Because some donors lacked HLA typing at each locus, the association tests relied only on the typed subset.

Material for sequencing was PBMCs. The receptor was isolated from a woman aged 45-59 years in good health and CMV-seropositive. Recombination joined TRBV2 with TRBJ2-1; 10 junctional bases match TRBD1. CDR3 loop: CASNKDRGQWFF. The DNA is as follows: TGTGCCAGCAATAAAGACAGGGGGCAATGGTTCTTC.